These 28 T cell receptor beta chains were all obtained from the same sample, sequenced in a study of blood T cells in healthy people across ages. Then a second PCR, running roughly 6 to 12 cycles, was carried out with a sample-barcoded 5' primer and a J-beta primer mix. TCRdb ran MiXCR on the 5' RACE reads and lists one entry per CDR3 protein. The table shows about 1.4 million distinct CDR3 sequences, with roughly 64% occurring only once. The sample consisted of blood. All receptors derive from a man younger than 35 in good health.

In its sample, this clonotype was seen many times. The junction shows a germline mismatch at one end, possibly a read error. The V call is TRBV7-2, the J call TRBJ2-7; D is tentatively TRBD1 or TRBD2 (6 bases each). The CDR3 covers 13 residues. Germline V gene lookup returns CDR1 SGHTA and CDR2 FQGNSA. Here the CDR3 reads CASSRGGTYEQYF. The CDR3 DNA reads TGCGCCAGCAGCCGAGGGGGGACTTACGAGCAGTACTTC.

This clonotype was observed once. V usage is TRBV27 and J usage is TRBJ2-3; weak D call: TRBD2 (6 bases). Trimming shortened V by 3 bases and J by 2 bases, and 15 bases separated the two germline ends. Looked up from germline, CDR1 is MNHEY and CDR2 is SMNVEV (reference sequence). This CDR3 is 16 amino acids long. CDR3: CASSLTRGPNTDTQYF. For the CDR3, the DNA is TGTGCCAGCAGTTTGACTAGAGGCCCCAACACAGATACGCAGTATTTT.

This sequence joins TRBV20-1 and TRBJ1-2; perhaps TRBD1 as D (5 bases). The V gene's germline CDR1 is DFQATT and CDR2 SNEGSKA (reference sequence). The length of the CDR3 is 12 residues. Trimming pared 3 bases from V and 5 bases from J, leaving 10 bases between. CDR3 sequence reads: CSASRDQYGYTF. The CDR3 DNA is TGCAGTGCTAGCAGGGATCAGTATGGCTACACCTTC.

The chain carries TRBV29-1 and TRBJ2-5; 14 bases align to TRBD2. The CDR3 loop spans 16 amino acids. Germline lookup yields CDR1 SQVTM and CDR2 ANQGSEA. After removal of 4 bases from V and 5 bases from J, the junction contained 9 bases not matched to a gene. Here the CDR3 reads CSVGGLAGAVGETQYF. The CDR3 DNA reads as TGCAGCGTTGGGGGACTAGCGGGAGCGGTCGGGGAGACCCAGTACTTC.

The gene calls are TRBV5-1 and TRBJ2-5, with a possible D match to TRBD2 (5 bases). Germline-derived CDR1 and CDR2 are SGHRS and YFSETQ. The CDR3 is 14 amino acids. Trimming left V 1 base short and J 3 bases short, with 10 bases between. CDR3 in DNA: TGCGCCAGCAGCTTGTGGGTGCGGGAAGAGACCCAGTACTTC. It is translated as CASSLWVREETQYF.

The V and J genes are TRBV7-2 and TRBJ2-5; D unclear. This CDR3 region has 14 residues. Germline assignment: CDR1 SGHTA and CDR2 FQGNSA. Trimming cost V 5 bases and J 11 bases, with 21 bases left between them. The CDR3 sequence is CASSPPGLNNEQYF. The CDR3 coding sequence is TGTGCCAGCAGCCCCCCGGGCCTAAACAATGAGCAGTACTTC.

This clonotype was counted a few times. The chain combines TRBV6-1 with TRBJ2-1, with a tentative D call TRBD2 (6 bases). The CDR3 extends over 15 amino acids. Germline V lookup: CDR1 MNHNS, CDR2 SASEGT. Trimming cost V 3 bases and J 8 bases, with 17 bases left between them. This chain's CDR3 is CASSDLAATPDEQFF. CDR3 in DNA: TGTGCCAGCAGTGACTTAGCGGCCACACCAGATGAGCAGTTCTTC.

The genes are TRBV28 and TRBJ2-7; the match to TRBD1 covers 8 bases. Germline trimming cut 11 bases from V and 1 base from J; bases unmatched to any gene: 4. Germline loops: CDR1 MDHEN, CDR2 SYDVKM. This CDR3 comprises 12 residues. The CDR3 bases are TGTGCCGTGCGGACAGGGTCCTACGAGCAGTACTTC. Its protein product is CAVRTGSYEQYF.

This rearrangement joins TRBV4-1 to TRBJ1-5; weak D call: TRBD1 (6 bases). The CDR3 has 19 residues. Germline CDR1 is MGHRA and CDR2 is YSYEKL. V was clipped by 0 bases and J by 2 bases, with 20 bases between them. The CDR3 sequence: CASSQDLIERDMGNQPQHF. In DNA form, the CDR3 reads TGCGCCAGCAGCCAAGATCTAATTGAACGGGACATGGGCAATCAGCCCCAGCATTTT.

The chain has TRBV27 and TRBJ2-4, with TRBD1 matching 7 bases. CDR3 length: 15 amino acids. Germline V lookup: CDR1 MNHEY, CDR2 SMNVEV (reference sequence). The J segment lost 6 bases and the V segment lost 5 bases, leaving 10 bases of the junction unmatched. The CDR3 DNA follows: TGTGCCAGCAGTCCATCAACAGGGGTAGGAAACATTCAGTACTTC. Translated, it gives CASSPSTGVGNIQYF.

This clonotype turned up a few times. The chain uses TRBV4-1 and TRBJ1-1, with a tentative D call TRBD1 (6 bases). The CDR3 runs 15 residues. Trimming left V 1 base short and J 2 bases short, with 11 bases between. Germline V gives CDR1 MGHRA, CDR2 YSYEKL. Written as DNA, the CDR3 is TGCGCCAGCAGCCAAGCGGCACAGGGCAACACTGAAGCTTTCTTT. Amino acids: CASSQAAQGNTEAFF.

The chain employs TRBV6-5 and TRBJ1-2; perhaps TRBD1 as D (5 bases). The V end lost 2 bases, the J end lost 4 bases, and 14 bases lay between the germline ends. CDR3 size: 15 residues. CDR1 and CDR2 (germline): MNHEY, SVGAGI. The CDR3 loop is CASSYPIGTFYGYTF. CDR3 nucleotides: TGTGCCAGCAGTTACCCGATCGGGACGTTCTATGGCTACACCTTC.

Ten or more counts support this clonotype. As DNA, the CDR3 is TGTGCCAGCAGCTTAGTCCAACTAGCGGGGGGAAGGTACGAGCAGTACTTC. It is translated as CASSLVQLAGGRYEQYF. The chain recombines TRBV7-2 with TRBJ2-7; 12 nucleotides agree with TRBD2. Unmatched junction bases numbered 8, after V lost 1 base and J lost 4 bases. This CDR3 has 17 amino acids. Germline assignment: CDR1 SGHTA and CDR2 FQGNSA.

The rearrangement uses TRBV7-9 and TRBJ1-1; D perhaps matches TRBD1 (6 bases). The germline CDR1 and CDR2 sequences are SEHNR and FQNEAQ (reference sequence). The germline V and J ends were trimmed by 5 bases and 8 bases, with 18 bases remaining between them. The CDR3 is 14 amino acids. For the CDR3, the DNA is TGTGCCAGCAGCGTAGTTTACAGGGTGACCGAAGCTTTCTTT. The encoded protein is CASSVVYRVTEAFF.

The chain carries TRBV29-1 and TRBJ2-7, with 9 bases identical to TRBD1. This CDR3 contains 14 residues. The V gene end was trimmed by 6 bases and the J gene end by 2 bases; junction bases not matched to a gene: 8. CDR1 and CDR2 (germline): SQVTM, ANQGSEA. The CDR3 region has the DNA TGCAGCGTCGATGGACAGGGGCCCGCCTACGAGCAGTACTTC. It codes for CSVDGQGPAYEQYF.

This clonotype has ten or more counts. V is TRBV20-1 and J is TRBJ2-3, with a tentative D call TRBD2 (6 bases). Germline V lookup: CDR1 DFQATT, CDR2 SNEGSKA (reference sequence). The CDR3 extends over 16 amino acids. Trimming took off 1 base at V and 2 bases at J, with 16 bases between the two ends. The CDR3 DNA sequence: TGCAGTGCTAGAGGGTTCCGGGCGGGGTTCACAGATACGCAGTATTTT. The encoded protein is CSARGFRAGFTDTQYF.

Only a few counts were recorded for this clonotype. This chain links TRBV4-1 with TRBJ2-1; weak D call: TRBD1 (6 bases). Germline values: CDR1 MGHRA, CDR2 YSYEKL. The CDR3 extends over 14 amino acids. Deletions cut 3 bases from V and 4 bases from J, with 10 bases between. In DNA form, the CDR3 reads TGCGCCAGCAGCCACCCCGGACAGTACAATGAGCAGTTCTTC. Translating it yields CASSHPGQYNEQFF.

This clonotype was detected once. The genes are TRBV24-1 and TRBJ2-5; D not resolved. Trimming stripped 3 bases from V and 2 bases from J, with 12 bases between. The germline gives CDR1 KGHDR, CDR2 SFDVKD. The CDR3 totals 15 residues. CDR3 sequence (DNA): TGTGCCACCAGTGATCGGACGGAACCACAAGAGACCCAGTACTTC. This encodes CATSDRTEPQETQYF.

This clonotype was seen only a few times. The V gene is TRBV6-1, the J gene TRBJ2-1; 13 bases are a match to TRBD2. The CDR3 sequence is 17 residues long. Germline V gene sequence: CDR1 MNHNS, CDR2 SASEGT. The trim removed 6 bases at V and 7 bases at J, leaving 12 bases unmatched. CDR3 coding DNA: TGTGCCAGCAGGCCGACTAGCGGGGGGACCAACAAAAATGAGCAGTTCTTC. Amino acids: CASRPTSGGTNKNEQFF.

This clonotype has more than one count but fewer than ten. The CDR3 reads CASSHPGVAGEDTQYF. CDR3 DNA: TGCGCCAGCTCACATCCTGGGGTAGCGGGAGAAGATACGCAGTATTTT. The gene calls are TRBV5-1 and TRBJ2-3, with TRBD2 identical over 9 bases. This CDR3 region has 16 residues. The V and J ends lost 7 bases and 5 bases, in that order; junction bases with no gene match: 14. Germline V lookup: CDR1 SGHRS, CDR2 YFSETQ.

V usage is TRBV3-1 and J usage is TRBJ1-6; D might be TRBD1 (5 bases). The CDR3 consists of 19 residues. V was shortened by 1 base and J by 0 bases, with 16 bases between the two germline ends. Germline V gene data show CDR1 as LGHDT and CDR2 as YNNKEL (reference sequence). The CDR3: CASSQVPGPIISYNSPLHF. The CDR3 region has the DNA TGTGCCAGCAGCCAAGTTCCGGGACCGATAATCTCCTATAATTCACCCCTCCACTTT. Variable domain in full (rest from reference TRBV3-1 and TRBJ1-6): DTAVSQTPKYLVTQMGNDKSIKCEQNLGHDTMYWYKQDSKKFLKIMFSYNNKELIINETVPNRFSPKSPDKAHLNLHINSLELGDSAVYFCASSQVPGPIISYNSPLHFGNGTRLTVT.

The chain combines TRBV5-1 with TRBJ2-7; TRBD1 matches at 9 bases. V dropped 4 bases and J dropped 2; count of bases not matched to a gene: 7. Germline loops: CDR1 SGHRS, CDR2 YFSETQ. The CDR3 covers 15 residues. CDR3 nucleotide sequence: TGCGCCAGCAGCCCGGGACAGGGAATTACCTACGAGCAGTACTTC. Encoded protein: CASSPGQGITYEQYF.

The chain has TRBV10-3 and TRBJ2-2; D is unresolved. The CDR3 spans 13 residues. V lost 5 bases and J 4 bases, leaving 8 bases between the germline ends. Germline CDR1 and CDR2: ENHRY and SYGVKD. The CDR3, as DNA: TGTGCCATCAGTATCCCAACCACCGGGGAGCTGTTTTTT. It yields the protein CAISIPTTGELFF.

The chain carries TRBV6-5 and TRBJ1-1; D unresolved. Germline-derived CDR1 and CDR2 are MNHEY and SVGAGI. The CDR3 loop spans 13 amino acids. The V gene lost 6 bases and the J gene lost 5 bases, with 13 bases spanning the gap. CDR3 DNA: TGTGCCAGCAGCTCCGATTTTGGAACTGAAGCTTTCTTT. Amino acids: CASSSDFGTEAFF.

The rearrangement uses TRBV29-1 and TRBJ1-2; D is undetermined. V lost 0 bases to trimming and J lost 5 bases, with 10 bases between them. This CDR3 has 13 amino acids. Germline CDR1 is SQVTM and CDR2 is ANQGSEA. The CDR3 DNA reads TGCAGCGTTGAAGACTTAGGACGGTATGGCTACACCTTC. Translation: CSVEDLGRYGYTF.

The chain couples TRBV6-5 to TRBJ2-3; 9 bases map to TRBD1. This CDR3 has 15 amino acids. The trim removed 5 bases at V and 4 bases at J, leaving 7 bases unmatched. Germline CDR1 MNHEY, CDR2 SVGAGI. In DNA, the CDR3 is TGTGCCAGCAGTACAGGGGGCGATTGGGCAGATACGCAGTATTTT. Translating it yields CASSTGGDWADTQYF.

CDR3 in amino acids: CASSFRQRMNTEAFF. In DNA form, the CDR3 reads TGTGCCAGCAGTTTTAGGCAGAGAATGAACACTGAAGCTTTCTTT. This rearrangement joins TRBV28 to TRBJ1-1; D not resolved. V was clipped by 3 bases and J by 0 bases, with 11 bases between them. CDR3 length equals 15 residues. Germline V CDR1 and CDR2: MDHEN, SYDVKM.

The chain couples TRBV4-3 to TRBJ2-3; tentatively, D is TRBD2 (5 bases). The CDR3 sequence is 16 residues long. V lost 0 bases and J lost 2, with 12 bases in between. Germline loops: CDR1 LGHNA, CDR2 YSLEER. The CDR3 region is CASSQDRSGSTDTQYF. For the CDR3, the DNA is TGCGCCAGCAGCCAAGATCGGAGCGGTTCCACAGATACGCAGTATTTT.